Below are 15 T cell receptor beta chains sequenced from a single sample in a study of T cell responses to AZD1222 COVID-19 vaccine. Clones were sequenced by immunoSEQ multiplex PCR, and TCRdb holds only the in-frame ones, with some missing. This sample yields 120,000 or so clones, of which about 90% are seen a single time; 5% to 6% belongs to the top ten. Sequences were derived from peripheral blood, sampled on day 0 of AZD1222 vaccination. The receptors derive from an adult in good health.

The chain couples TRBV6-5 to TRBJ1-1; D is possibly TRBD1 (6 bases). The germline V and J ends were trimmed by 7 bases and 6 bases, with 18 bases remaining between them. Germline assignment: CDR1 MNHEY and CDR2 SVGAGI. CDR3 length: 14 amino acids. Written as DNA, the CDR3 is TGTGCCAGCACCCCCTGGGGGGCAGGGGCTGAAGCTTTCTTT. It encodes CASTPWGAGAEAFF.

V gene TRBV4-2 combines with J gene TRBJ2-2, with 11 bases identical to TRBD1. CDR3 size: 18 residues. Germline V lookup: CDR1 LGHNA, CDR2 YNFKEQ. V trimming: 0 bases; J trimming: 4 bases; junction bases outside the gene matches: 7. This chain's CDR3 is CASSQDLIGTGGTGELFF. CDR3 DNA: TGTGCCAGCAGCCAAGACCTAATAGGGACAGGGGGCACCGGGGAGCTGTTTTTT.

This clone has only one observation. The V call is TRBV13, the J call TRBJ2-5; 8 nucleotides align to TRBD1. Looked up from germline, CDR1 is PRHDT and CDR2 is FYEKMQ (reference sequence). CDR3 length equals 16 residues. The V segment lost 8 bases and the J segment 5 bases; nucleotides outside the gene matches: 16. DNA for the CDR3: TGTGCCAGCGTACGCTCAGGGGGCTTAGTGAGGGAGACCCAGTACTTC. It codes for CASVRSGGLVRETQYF.

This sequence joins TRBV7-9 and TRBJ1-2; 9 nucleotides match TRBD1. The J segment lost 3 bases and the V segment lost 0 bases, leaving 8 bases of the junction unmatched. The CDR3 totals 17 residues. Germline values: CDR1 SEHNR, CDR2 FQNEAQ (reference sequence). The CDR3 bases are TGTGCCAGCAGCTTAGCCCGGACAGGGGAGGGTGACTATGGCTACACCTTC. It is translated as CASSLARTGEGDYGYTF.

The CDR3 loop reads CASSLGDRGYGYTF. DNA for the CDR3: TGTGCCAGCAGCCTTGGGGACAGGGGGTATGGCTACACCTTC. The chain carries TRBV28 and TRBJ1-2; TRBD1 matches 11 bases. This CDR3 has 14 residues. V shed 6 bases, J shed 5 bases, and the junction held 5 bases outside the gene matches. Germline CDR1 and CDR2: MDHEN and SYDVKM.

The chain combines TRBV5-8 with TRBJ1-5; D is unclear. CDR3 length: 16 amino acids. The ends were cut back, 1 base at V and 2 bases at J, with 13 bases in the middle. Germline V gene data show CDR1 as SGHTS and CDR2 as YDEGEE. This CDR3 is CASSLSEGVGNQPQHF. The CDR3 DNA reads TGTGCCAGCAGCTTGTCGGAGGGCGTTGGCAATCAGCCCCAGCATTTT.

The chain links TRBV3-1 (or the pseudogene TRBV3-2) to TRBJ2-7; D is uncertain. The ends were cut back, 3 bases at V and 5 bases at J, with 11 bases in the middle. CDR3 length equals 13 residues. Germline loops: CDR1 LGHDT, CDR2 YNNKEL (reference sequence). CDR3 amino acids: CASSHRDGHEQYF. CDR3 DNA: TGTGCCAGCAGCCACCGAGACGGCCACGAGCAGTACTTC.

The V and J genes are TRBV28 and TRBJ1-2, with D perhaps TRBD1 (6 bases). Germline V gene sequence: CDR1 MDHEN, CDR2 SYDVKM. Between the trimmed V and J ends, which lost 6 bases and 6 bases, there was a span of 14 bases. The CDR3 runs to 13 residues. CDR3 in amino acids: CASSPRGFDGYTF. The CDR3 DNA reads TGTGCCAGCAGCCCGAGGGGGTTTGATGGCTACACCTTC.

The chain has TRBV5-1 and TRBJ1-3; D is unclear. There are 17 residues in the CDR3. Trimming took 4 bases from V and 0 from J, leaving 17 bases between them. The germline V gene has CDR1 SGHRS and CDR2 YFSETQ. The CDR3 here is CASSPQSGFHSGNTIYF. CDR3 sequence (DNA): TGCGCCAGCAGCCCCCAATCGGGCTTCCACTCTGGAAACACCATATATTTT. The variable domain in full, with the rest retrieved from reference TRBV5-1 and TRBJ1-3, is KAGVTQTPRYLIKTRGQQVTLSCSPISGHRSVSWYQQTPGQGLQFLFEYFSETQRNKGNFPGRFSGRQFSNSRSEMNVSTLELGDSALYLCASSPQSGFHSGNTIYFGEGSWLTVV.

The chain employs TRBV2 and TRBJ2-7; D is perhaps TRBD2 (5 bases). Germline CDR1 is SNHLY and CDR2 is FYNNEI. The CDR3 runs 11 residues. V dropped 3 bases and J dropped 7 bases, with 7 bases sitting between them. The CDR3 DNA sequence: TGTGCCAGCAGTGAGGGGAGTGAGCAGTACTTC. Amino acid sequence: CASSEGSEQYF.

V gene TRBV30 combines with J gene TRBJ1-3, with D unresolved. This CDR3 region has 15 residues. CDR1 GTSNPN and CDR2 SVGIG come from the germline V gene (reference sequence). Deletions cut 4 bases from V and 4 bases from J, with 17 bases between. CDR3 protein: CAWTVGQFPGNTIYF. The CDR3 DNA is TGTGCCTGGACCGTGGGCCAGTTTCCAGGAAACACCATATATTTT.

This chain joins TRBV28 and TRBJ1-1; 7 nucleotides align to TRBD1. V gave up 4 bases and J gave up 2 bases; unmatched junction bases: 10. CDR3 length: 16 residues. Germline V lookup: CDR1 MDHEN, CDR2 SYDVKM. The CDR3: CASSYRQGFVNTEAFF. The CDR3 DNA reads TGTGCCAGCAGTTACCGACAGGGATTCGTAAACACTGAAGCTTTCTTT. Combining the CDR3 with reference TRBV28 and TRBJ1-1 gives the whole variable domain DVKVTQSSRYLVKRTGEKVFLECVQDMDHENMFWYRQDPGLGLRLIYFSYDVKMKEKGDIPEGYSVSREKKERFSLILESASTNQTSMYLCASSYRQGFVNTEAFFGQGTRLTVV.

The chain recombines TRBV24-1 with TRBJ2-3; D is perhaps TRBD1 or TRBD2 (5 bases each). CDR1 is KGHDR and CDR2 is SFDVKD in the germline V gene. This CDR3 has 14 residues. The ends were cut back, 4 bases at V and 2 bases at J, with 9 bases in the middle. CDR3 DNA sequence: TGTGCCACCAGTGAGTCCGGGGCCACAGATACGCAGTATTTT. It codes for CATSESGATDTQYF.

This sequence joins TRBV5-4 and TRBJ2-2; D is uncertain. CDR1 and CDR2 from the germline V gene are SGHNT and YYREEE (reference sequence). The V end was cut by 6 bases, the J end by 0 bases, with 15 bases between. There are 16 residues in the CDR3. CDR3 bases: TGTGCCAGCAATGCGGACGGAGACTCGAACACCGGGGAGCTGTTTTTT. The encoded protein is CASNADGDSNTGELFF. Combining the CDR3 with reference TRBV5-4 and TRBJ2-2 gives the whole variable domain ETGVTQSPTHLIKTRGQQVTLRCSSQSGHNTVSWYQQALGQGPQFIFQYYREEENGRGNFPPRFSGLQFPNYSSELNVNALELDDSALYLCASNADGDSNTGELFFGEGSRLTVL.

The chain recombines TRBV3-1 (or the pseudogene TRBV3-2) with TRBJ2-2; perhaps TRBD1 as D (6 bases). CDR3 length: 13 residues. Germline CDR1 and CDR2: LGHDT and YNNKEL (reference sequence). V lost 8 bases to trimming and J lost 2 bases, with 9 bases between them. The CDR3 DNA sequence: TGTGCCAGCCTGGACAGAAACACCGGGGAGCTGTTTTTT. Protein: CASLDRNTGELFF.